A selection of T cell receptor beta chains follows, all from one sample in a study of somatic mutations in cytotoxic T cells in rheumatoid arthritis. TCRdb's table, derived via immunoSEQ multiplex PCR, lists solely in-frame clones and lacks some. The sample comprises about 10,000 clones, 70% to 90% of which are singletons, and 0.9% to 1.2% rests with the top ten. Sequenced material: CD4+ T cells sorted from blood. The receptors stem from a woman aged 18-29 years with rheumatoid arthritis. CDR3s include the opening cysteine and the closing phenylalanine or tryptophan. Fields, in order: J gene, D gene, V gene, clone size, CDR3 DNA, CDR3 protein. The D gene is left open where the match is weak. The size field is filled for only some rows; it gives once, few, many or a size class.

>TRBJ2-7|TRBD2|TRBV11-2|-
TGTGCCAGCAGCTTAGGGGAGGGCCCCTACGAGCAGTACTTC
CASSLGEGPYEQYF
>TRBJ2-7|-|TRBV9|-
TGTGCCAGCAGCCCTCAGACAGTGAGCTCCTACGAGCAGTACTTC
CASSPQTVSSYEQYF
>TRBJ2-2|-|TRBV30|-
TGTGCCTGGAGAGGAGGCGGGGAGCTGTTTTTT
CAWRGGGELFF
>TRBJ2-3|-|TRBV28|-
TGTGCCAGCAGTGAAACCGACAGATCCACAGATACGCAGTATTTT
CASSETDRSTDTQYF
>TRBJ2-2|TRBD1|TRBV6-6|-
TGTGCCAGCAGCCGACAGGGTTACACCGGGGAGCTGTTTTTT
CASSRQGYTGELFF
>TRBJ2-7|TRBD1|TRBV2|-
TGTGCCAGCAGTCAGCTCGCACAGGGGTTGGAGCAGTACTTC
CASSQLAQGLEQYF
>TRBJ2-6|-|TRBV14|few
TGTGCCAGCAGCCACCGCGGCGCCTCTGGGGCCAACGTCCTGACTTTC
CASSHRGASGANVLTF
>TRBJ1-4|-|TRBV6-6|once
TGTGCCAGCACTGGACTGAGGGAAAAACTGTTTTTT
CASTGLREKLFF
>TRBJ2-3|-|TRBV13|-
TGTGCCAGCAGCCCAGGGACTCACCGCACAGATACGCAGTATTTT
CASSPGTHRTDTQYF
>TRBJ2-7|TRBD2|TRBV7-2|-
TGTGCCAGCAGCTTTACCGGGAGGTACGAGCAGTACTTC
CASSFTGRYEQYF
>TRBJ2-5|TRBD1|TRBV5-4|-
TGTGCCAGCAGACCTAAGGGGGCAGGCAATAATCAAGAGACCCAGTACTTC
CASRPKGAGNNQETQYF
>TRBJ2-1|TRBD2|TRBV6-5|-
TGTGCCAGCAGTTGGGAGCGGGGGGGCCCCTACAATGAGCAGTTCTTC
CASSWERGGPYNEQFF
>TRBJ2-3|TRBD1|TRBV5-1|-
TGCGCCAGCAGCTCAACAGGGGGCCTGGGGGAAGATACGCAGTATTTT
CASSSTGGLGEDTQYF
>TRBJ2-3|TRBD2|TRBV5-1|-
TGCGCCAGCAGCTTGGTGGCTAGCGGGGGGTCAGATACGCAGTATTTT
CASSLVASGGSDTQYF
>TRBJ2-3|-|TRBV29-1|once
TGCAGCGTTGAAATCGCTCCCAGGGATACGCAGTATTTT
CSVEIAPRDTQYF
>TRBJ2-5|TRBD2|TRBV2|-
TGTGCCAGCAGGGGGACTAGTGGTAAGGAGACCCAGTACTTC
CASRGTSGKETQYF
>TRBJ2-1|-|TRBV14|-
TGTGCCAGCAGTCGGGACTCCTACAATGAGCAGTTCTTC
CASSRDSYNEQFF
>TRBJ2-3|TRBD2|TRBV30|once
TGTGCCGGGGCCACAGCGGGAGCAGATACGCAGTATTTT
CAGATAGADTQYF
>TRBJ2-7|-|TRBV18|-
TGTGCCAGCTCACCAGGATCCGGGACACTTTACTACGAGCAGTACTTC
CASSPGSGTLYYEQYF
>TRBJ1-2|TRBD1|TRBV19|-
TGTGCCAGTAGTACCCACAGGGGGGACTATGGCTACACCTTC
CASSTHRGDYGYTF
>TRBJ2-5|TRBD1|TRBV19|few
TGTGCCAGCGCGGACAGGGGGAGAGAGACCCAGTACTTC
CASADRGRETQYF
>TRBJ1-4|TRBD1|TRBV4-1|-
TGCGCCAGCAGCCAGGGGACAGGGGGAGGAGAAAAACTGTTTTTT
CASSQGTGGGEKLFF
>TRBJ2-2|-|TRBV25-1|-
TGTGCCAGCAGTGGACAGGCCCCTAACACCGGGGAGCTGTTTTTT
CASSGQAPNTGELFF
>TRBJ2-3|TRBD1|TRBV27|-
TGTGCCAGCAGACTGACAGGGGTAACAGATACGCAGTATTTT
CASRLTGVTDTQYF
>TRBJ2-7|TRBD1|TRBV7-8|-
TGTGCCAGCAGCTCAAGCGCGGGACAGGCCTACGAGCAGTACTTC
CASSSSAGQAYEQYF
>TRBJ1-5|-|TRBV27|-
TGTGCCAGCAGTCCGGTAAATCAGCCCCAGCATTTT
CASSPVNQPQHF
>TRBJ2-7|-|TRBV6-5|once
TGTGCCAGCAGCCCAGTCGCGCGGTACGAGCAGTACTTC
CASSPVARYEQYF
>TRBJ1-2|-|TRBV21-1|-
TGTGCCAGCAGCTCGCCGCGCCCGCGAACCTATGGCTACACCTTC
CASSSPRPRTYGYTF
>TRBJ2-7|-|TRBV4-3|-
TGCGCCAGCAGCCCGGACGGGAACTCCTACGAGCAGTACTTC
CASSPDGNSYEQYF
>TRBJ1-6|TRBD1|TRBV27|-
TGTGCCAGCAGTTTGCAGAAACAGGGGCAAGCTCCCCTCCACTTT
CASSLQKQGQAPLHF
>TRBJ2-3|TRBD2|TRBV19|-
TGTGCCAGTAGTGCCCGCACCGGGACTAGCGGAGGAGATACGCAGTATTTT
CASSARTGTSGGDTQYF
>TRBJ1-3|-|TRBV6-6|-
TGTGCCAGCAGTTATCTGGCCGGACAGGGAAACACCATATATTTT
CASSYLAGQGNTIYF
>TRBJ2-3|TRBD2|TRBV7-2|-
TGTGCCAGCAGCCTAGCGGAGGCTCGCACAGATACGCAGTATTTT
CASSLAEARTDTQYF
>TRBJ2-3|-|TRBV7-2|-
TGTGCCAGCAGCTTGACAGGCTCAGGCACAGATACGCAGTATTTT
CASSLTGSGTDTQYF
>TRBJ2-3|-|TRBV4-3|few
TGCGCCAGCAGCCAAGGGTCCCGCTACCCCCCTGAGTTCTTCACAGATACGCAGTATTTT
CASSQGSRYPPEFFTDTQYF
>TRBJ1-1|TRBD1|TRBV28|-
TGTGCCAGCAGTCCCCCCGGGACAGGACTGAACACTGAAGCTTTCTTT
CASSPPGTGLNTEAFF
>TRBJ2-2|-|TRBV19|-
TGTGCCAGTAGTATCCGACTCGGGGGGCCTGTCGGGGAGCTGTTTTTT
CASSIRLGGPVGELFF
>TRBJ2-5|-|TRBV5-6|-
TGTGCCAGCACCTCCTTAGGACAGATACAAGAGACCCAGTACTTC
CASTSLGQIQETQYF
>TRBJ2-7|TRBD2|TRBV28|-
TGTGCCAGCAGTCTATCCGGGGGGGCCTTTTACGAGCAGTACTTC
CASSLSGGAFYEQYF
>TRBJ2-1|-|TRBV4-3|-
TGCGCCAGCAGCCACCCTATCAATGAGCAGTTCTTC
CASSHPINEQFF
>TRBJ1-4|-|TRBV7-9|-
TGTGCCAGCAGACTTACGGGACAAGTTTCAACTAATGAAAAACTGTTTTTT
CASRLTGQVSTNEKLFF
>TRBJ1-3|-|TRBV18|-
TGTGCCAGCTCACCTCTGACAGGAGACTCTGGAAACACCATATATTTT
CASSPLTGDSGNTIYF
>TRBJ2-3|TRBD1|TRBV28|-
TGTGCCAGCAGTTCACACAGGGGGCGCGGCCCAGATACGCAGTATTTT
CASSSHRGRGPDTQYF
>TRBJ2-1|-|TRBV10-2|-
TGCGCCAGCCGGGAGCAGGGACGATCTTACAATGAGCAGTTCTTC
CASREQGRSYNEQFF
>TRBJ1-5|-|TRBV4-2|-
TGTGCCAGCAGCCAAGAGGGGACATCCAGCAATCAGCCCCAGCATTTT
CASSQEGTSSNQPQHF
>TRBJ1-4|-|TRBV7-9|-
TGTGCCAGCAGCCCCGCGGGATCCTCTAATGAAAAACTGTTTTTT
CASSPAGSSNEKLFF
>TRBJ1-2|-|TRBV5-5|-
TGTGCCAGCAGCGTGGGCCCTACAGGGAACTATGGCTACACCTTC
CASSVGPTGNYGYTF
>TRBJ2-1|TRBD2|TRBV9|-
TGTGCCAGCAGCAGGACTAGCGGGAGCGTGGTGGAGAGGTACAATGAGCAGTTCTTC
CASSRTSGSVVERYNEQFF
>TRBJ2-6|TRBD1|TRBV15|-
TGTGCCACCAGCCCAAGAGACAGGGTTGGGGGCGGGGGGGCCAACGTCCTGACTTTC
CATSPRDRVGGGGANVLTF
>TRBJ2-1|TRBD2|TRBV4-3|-
TGCGCCAGCAGCCCTGAGTCACTAGCGGGAGCGTACAATGAGCAGTTCTTC
CASSPESLAGAYNEQFF
>TRBJ2-2|TRBD2|TRBV6-4|-
TGTGCCAGCAGTGAGAGCGGGGGCCGGAACACCGGGGAGCTGTTTTTT
CASSESGGRNTGELFF
>TRBJ2-1|-|TRBV15|-
TGTGCCACCAGCAGAGGACTTTCCTACAATGAGCAGTTCTTC
CATSRGLSYNEQFF
>TRBJ1-4|-|TRBV21-1|-
TGTGCCAGCAGCCCGCGACAGTGGGAAAAACTGTTTTTT
CASSPRQWEKLFF
>TRBJ2-1|-|TRBV29-1|-
TGCAGCGTTGTAGGGCCCGGACAGAGATTGGCAGGTGGGAATGAGCAGTTCTTC
CSVVGPGQRLAGGNEQFF
>TRBJ1-1|TRBD1|TRBV5-1|-
TGCGCCAGCAGCTTCGGGACAGGGGACAACACTGAAGCTTTCTTT
CASSFGTGDNTEAFF